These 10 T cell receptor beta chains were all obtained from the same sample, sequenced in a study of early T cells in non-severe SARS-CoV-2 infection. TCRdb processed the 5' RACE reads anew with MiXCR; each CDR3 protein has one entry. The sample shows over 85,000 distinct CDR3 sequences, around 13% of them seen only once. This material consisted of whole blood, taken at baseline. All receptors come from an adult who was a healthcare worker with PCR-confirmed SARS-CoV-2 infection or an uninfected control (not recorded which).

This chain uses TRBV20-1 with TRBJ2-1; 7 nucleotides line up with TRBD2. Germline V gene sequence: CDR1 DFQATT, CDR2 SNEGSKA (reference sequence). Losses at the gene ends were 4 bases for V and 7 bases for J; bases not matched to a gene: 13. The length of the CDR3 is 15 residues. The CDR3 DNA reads TGCAGTGCTACCTCATCTCGCGGGAGAGGAAATGAGCAGTTCTTC. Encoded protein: CSATSSRGRGNEQFF.

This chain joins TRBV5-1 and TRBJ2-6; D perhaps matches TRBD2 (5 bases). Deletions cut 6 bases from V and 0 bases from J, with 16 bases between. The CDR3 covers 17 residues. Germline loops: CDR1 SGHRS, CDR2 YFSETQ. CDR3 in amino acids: CASTTRAESSGANVLTF. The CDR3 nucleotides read TGCGCCAGCACTACGAGGGCCGAAAGCTCTGGGGCCAACGTCCTGACTTTC.

This CDR3 is CASSMGGNEQYF. CDR3 bases: TGTGCCAGTAGTATGGGAGGGAACGAGCAGTACTTC. V is TRBV19 and J is TRBJ2-7; the match to TRBD2 covers 7 bases. Germline CDR1 LNHDA, CDR2 SQIVND (reference sequence). J lost 5 bases, V lost 3 bases, and 1 base had no gene match. The CDR3 has 12 amino acids.

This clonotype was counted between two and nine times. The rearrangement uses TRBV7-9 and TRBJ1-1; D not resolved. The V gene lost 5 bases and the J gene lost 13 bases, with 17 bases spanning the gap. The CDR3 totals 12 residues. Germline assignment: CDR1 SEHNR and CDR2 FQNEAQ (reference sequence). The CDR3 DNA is TGTGCCAGCAGCCTATCTTCGTTTGGAGGTTTCTTT. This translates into CASSLSSFGGFF.

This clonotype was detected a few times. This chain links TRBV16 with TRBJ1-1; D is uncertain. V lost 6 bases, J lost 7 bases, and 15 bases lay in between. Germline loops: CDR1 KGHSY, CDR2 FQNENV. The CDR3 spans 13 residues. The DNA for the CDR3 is TGTGCCAGCAGGCCCACGGCGGCCTATGAAGCTTTCTTT. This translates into CASRPTAAYEAFF.

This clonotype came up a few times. The CDR3 spells CASSRWTGFNSPLHF. DNA of the CDR3: TGTGCCAGCAGCCGCTGGACAGGGTTCAATTCACCCCTCCACTTT. The chain has TRBV5-6 and TRBJ1-6; TRBD1 aligns across 8 bases. CDR1 is SGHDT, CDR2 YYEEEE, per germline. J was trimmed by 7 bases and V by 4 bases; bases with no gene match: 7. CDR3 length: 15 amino acids. Drawing the rest from reference TRBV5-6 and TRBJ1-6, the complete variable domain is DAGVTQSPTHLIKTRGQQVTLRCSPKSGHDTVSWYQQALGQGPQFIFQYYEEEERQRGNFPDRFSGHQFPNYSSELNVNALLLGDSALYLCASSRWTGFNSPLHFGNGTRLTVT.

CDR3 in amino acids: CAGRDRASYEQYF. The CDR3 nucleotides read TGTGCCGGACGGGACAGGGCCTCCTACGAGCAGTACTTC. This chain joins TRBV28 and TRBJ2-7, with TRBD1 matching 9 bases. The ends lost 11 bases at V and 0 bases at J; junction bases unmatched: 5. The CDR3 is made up of 13 amino acids. In germline, CDR1 is MDHEN, CDR2 SYDVKM.

CDR3 nucleotide sequence: TGTGCCAGCAGCGAGGTGGAGACCCAGTACTTC. It codes for CASSEVETQYF. This chain uses TRBV2 with TRBJ2-5; no clear D gene. Trimming removed 6 bases from V and 5 bases from J, with 7 bases in between. Germline CDR1 is SNHLY and CDR2 is FYNNEI. The CDR3 is 11 residues long. Full variable domain (remainder filled in from reference TRBV2 and TRBJ2-5): EPEVTQTPSHQVTQMGQEVILRCVPISNHLYFYWYRQILGQKVEFLVSFYNNEISEKSEIFDDQFSVERPDGSNFTLKIRSTKLEDSAMYFCASSEVETQYFGPGTRLLVL.

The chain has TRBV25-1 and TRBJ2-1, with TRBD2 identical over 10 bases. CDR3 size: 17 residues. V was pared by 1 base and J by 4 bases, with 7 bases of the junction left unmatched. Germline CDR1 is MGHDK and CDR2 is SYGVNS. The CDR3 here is CASSESLLAGSYNEQFF. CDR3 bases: TGTGCCAGCAGTGAATCTTTACTAGCGGGGAGTTACAATGAGCAGTTCTTC.

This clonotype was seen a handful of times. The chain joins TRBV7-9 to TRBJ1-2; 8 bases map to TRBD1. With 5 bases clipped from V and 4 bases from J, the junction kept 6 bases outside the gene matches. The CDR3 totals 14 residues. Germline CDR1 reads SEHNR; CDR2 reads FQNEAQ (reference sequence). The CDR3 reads CASSPPGGGYGYTF. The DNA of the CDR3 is TGTGCCAGCAGCCCGCCAGGGGGCGGCTATGGCTACACCTTC.